This TCR beta chain is drawn from a study of tumor and adjacent non-tumor tissue in lung cancer. As concerns this clonotype: The CDR3 carries no conserved terminal phenylalanine or tryptophan, so it likely arises from a read error.

This sample's RNA came from whole unsorted tissue. A modified ARM-PCR protocol with three rounds of nested PCR amplified TCRbeta. TCRdb fed the multiplex PCR reads into MiXCR, producing one record per CDR3 protein. The sample records 65,000 to 90,000 distinct CDR3 sequences, around 85% being singletons. The CDR3 length is 15 residues. Sequenced material: lung tumor tissue. The source of this sequence is a woman in her 50s with non-small cell lung cancer. The chain is built from TRBV12-3 or TRBV12-4 and TRBJ2-3; D gene ambiguous. The CDR3 region is CASSLETISTDTQYL. The CDR3 bases are TGTGCCAGCAGTTTAGAGACAATAAGCACTGATACGCAGTATTTG.